A selection of T cell receptor beta chains follows, all from one sample in a study of Graves' ophthalmopathy and Graves' hyperthyroidism. MiXCR, run by TCRdb on the multiplex PCR reads, gives a single entry per CDR3 protein. The sample carries 200,000 to 250,000 distinct CDR3 sequences, 20% to 25% recorded once. Sample: peripheral blood. All receptors come from a woman aged 45 to 65 with Graves' ophthalmopathy. Both conserved end residues are part of each CDR3. The order of the fields is J gene, D gene, clone size, V gene, CDR3 protein, CDR3 DNA. A D gene is named only where the DNA matches it firmly. Size tells how often a clone was seen (once, few, many) or the class of an expanded clone, and some rows leave it out.

J gene: TRBJ2-5; D gene: .; clone size: many; V gene: TRBV7-2; CDR3 protein: CASSLRGGRVGETQYF; CDR3 DNA: TGTGCCAGCAGCTTAAGGGGTGGCAGGGTGGGCGAGACCCAGTACTTC
J gene: TRBJ1-1; D gene: TRBD1; clone size: many; V gene: TRBV30; CDR3 protein: CAWSSYSLGQTGSEAFF; CDR3 DNA: TGTGCCTGGAGTAGTTATTCGCTGGGACAGACTGGTAGTGAAGCTTTCTTT
J gene: TRBJ1-2; D gene: TRBD1; clone size: many; V gene: TRBV12-3/TRBV12-4; CDR3 protein: CASSFRQGGSYGYTF; CDR3 DNA: TGTGCCAGCAGTTTTCGACAGGGAGGGTCCTATGGCTACACCTTC
J gene: TRBJ1-1; D gene: .; clone size: many; V gene: TRBV12-3/TRBV12-4; CDR3 protein: CASSQGMANTEAFF; CDR3 DNA: TGTGCCAGCAGTCAGGGGATGGCGAACACTGAAGCTTTCTTT
J gene: TRBJ1-4; D gene: .; clone size: many; V gene: TRBV5-1; CDR3 protein: CASSQGPDEKLFF; CDR3 DNA: TGCGCCAGCAGCCAGGGACCGGATGAAAAACTGTTTTTT
J gene: TRBJ2-7; D gene: TRBD2; clone size: few; V gene: TRBV4-2; CDR3 protein: CASSQDWGLAGGNYEQYF; CDR3 DNA: TGTGCCAGCAGCCAAGATTGGGGCCTAGCGGGAGGTAACTACGAGCAGTACTTC
J gene: TRBJ2-7; D gene: .; clone size: many; V gene: TRBV6-1; CDR3 protein: CASSRGRDEQYF; CDR3 DNA: TGTGCCAGCAGCAGGGGGAGGGACGAGCAGTACTTC
J gene: TRBJ1-1; D gene: .; clone size: many; V gene: TRBV6-1; CDR3 protein: CASSEALSNMNTEAFF; CDR3 DNA: TGTGCCAGCAGTGAAGCGCTCTCCAACATGAACACTGAAGCTTTCTTT
J gene: TRBJ1-1; D gene: .; clone size: many; V gene: TRBV6-5; CDR3 protein: CASSYSQGQAFF; CDR3 DNA: TGTGCCAGCAGTTACTCGCAGGGCCAAGCTTTCTTT
J gene: TRBJ2-7; D gene: .; clone size: .; V gene: TRBV12-3/TRBV12-4; CDR3 protein: CATSTRSYEQYF; CDR3 DNA: TGTGCCACTTCGACCCGTTCCTACGAGCAGTACTTC
J gene: TRBJ2-2; D gene: .; clone size: many; V gene: TRBV7-2; CDR3 protein: CASSLVGDTGELFF; CDR3 DNA: TGTGCCAGCAGCTTAGTCGGGGACACCGGGGAGCTGTTTTTT
J gene: TRBJ1-1; D gene: .; clone size: many; V gene: TRBV19; CDR3 protein: CASTPSFLNTEAFF; CDR3 DNA: TGTGCCAGTACCCCCAGCTTCTTGAACACTGAAGCTTTCTTT
J gene: TRBJ1-2; D gene: TRBD1; clone size: many; V gene: TRBV6-1; CDR3 protein: CASSAPGQGEDYTF; CDR3 DNA: TGTGCCAGCAGCGCCCCGGGACAGGGGGAAGACTACACCTTC
J gene: TRBJ2-2; D gene: TRBD2; clone size: many; V gene: TRBV19; CDR3 protein: CASQIAGGTGELFF; CDR3 DNA: TGTGCCAGTCAAATAGCGGGAGGCACCGGGGAGCTGTTTTTT
J gene: TRBJ2-5; D gene: .; clone size: many; V gene: TRBV20-1; CDR3 protein: CSAPVVGGETQYF; CDR3 DNA: TGCAGTGCCCCGGTGGTTGGGGGAGAGACCCAGTACTTC
J gene: TRBJ1-6; D gene: .; clone size: many; V gene: TRBV6-1; CDR3 protein: CASNQGDYNSPLHF; CDR3 DNA: TGTGCCAGCAATCAGGGAGATTATAATTCACCCCTCCACTTT
J gene: TRBJ2-5; D gene: TRBD2; clone size: many; V gene: TRBV7-2; CDR3 protein: CASSLYSGGVEETQYF; CDR3 DNA: TGTGCCAGCAGCTTATATTCGGGAGGGGTTGAGGAGACCCAGTACTTC
J gene: TRBJ2-5; D gene: .; clone size: .; V gene: TRBV24-1; CDR3 protein: CATAGERPQETQYF; CDR3 DNA: TGTGCCACCGCGGGCGAACGGCCCCAAGAGACCCAGTACTTC
J gene: TRBJ1-1; D gene: .; clone size: many; V gene: TRBV6-5; CDR3 protein: CASSYSTQEVTEAFF; CDR3 DNA: TGTGCCAGCAGTTACTCGACCCAGGAGGTCACTGAAGCTTTCTTT
J gene: TRBJ1-2; D gene: TRBD1; clone size: many; V gene: TRBV11-2; CDR3 protein: CASSPGQGSGYTF; CDR3 DNA: TGTGCCAGCAGCCCGGGACAGGGGTCCGGCTACACCTTC
J gene: TRBJ1-3; D gene: TRBD1; clone size: many; V gene: TRBV12-3/TRBV12-4; CDR3 protein: CASSRGTGASGNTIYF; CDR3 DNA: TGTGCCAGCAGCCGGGGGACAGGGGCCTCTGGAAACACCATATATTTT
J gene: TRBJ1-1; D gene: .; clone size: many; V gene: TRBV6-1; CDR3 protein: CASSENAGRTEAFF; CDR3 DNA: TGTGCCAGCAGTGAAAATGCGGGGCGTACTGAAGCTTTCTTT
J gene: TRBJ1-1; D gene: .; clone size: .; V gene: TRBV10-3; CDR3 protein: CAISERGSNTEAFF; CDR3 DNA: TGTGCCATCAGTGAAAGGGGGTCGAACACTGAAGCTTTCTTT
J gene: TRBJ2-2; D gene: TRBD2; clone size: .; V gene: TRBV6-4; CDR3 protein: CASTLSGKEGGELFF; CDR3 DNA: TGTGCCAGCACCCTTAGCGGGAAAGAAGGCGGGGAGCTGTTTTTT
J gene: TRBJ1-1; D gene: .; clone size: .; V gene: TRBV28; CDR3 protein: CASSPPRRGAFF; CDR3 DNA: TGTGCCAGCAGTCCTCCTCGGAGAGGAGCTTTCTTT
J gene: TRBJ1-1; D gene: TRBD1; clone size: many; V gene: TRBV12-3/TRBV12-4; CDR3 protein: CASRTSYTGGTEAFF; CDR3 DNA: TGTGCCAGCAGGACTAGCTACACAGGGGGCACTGAAGCTTTCTTT
J gene: TRBJ2-5; D gene: TRBD2; clone size: many; V gene: TRBV12-3/TRBV12-4; CDR3 protein: CASSYLAGPPQETQYF; CDR3 DNA: TGTGCCAGCAGTTACCTAGCGGGGCCCCCCCAAGAGACCCAGTACTTC
J gene: TRBJ1-3; D gene: .; clone size: .; V gene: TRBV24-1; CDR3 protein: CATSDGRSGNTIYF; CDR3 DNA: TGTGCCACCAGTGACGGTCGGTCTGGAAACACCATATATTTT
J gene: TRBJ2-5; D gene: .; clone size: .; V gene: TRBV20-1; CDR3 protein: CSAGIQETQYF; CDR3 DNA: TGCAGCGCCGGGATCCAAGAGACCCAGTACTTC
J gene: TRBJ1-5; D gene: .; clone size: .; V gene: TRBV20-1; CDR3 protein: CSARRGVNQPQHF; CDR3 DNA: TGCAGTGCTAGACGTGGAGTCAATCAGCCCCAGCATTTT
J gene: TRBJ1-6; D gene: .; clone size: many; V gene: TRBV12-3/TRBV12-4; CDR3 protein: CASSLATDSPLHF; CDR3 DNA: TGTGCCAGCAGTTTAGCAACAGATTCACCCCTCCACTTT
J gene: TRBJ2-7; D gene: .; clone size: many; V gene: TRBV28; CDR3 protein: CASRIPGAHEQYF; CDR3 DNA: TGTGCCAGCAGGATCCCGGGGGCACACGAGCAGTACTTC
J gene: TRBJ2-7; D gene: .; clone size: many; V gene: TRBV6-5; CDR3 protein: CASSYSDLAYEQYF; CDR3 DNA: TGTGCCAGCAGTTACTCGGACTTAGCCTACGAGCAGTACTTC